This entry is about one TCR beta chain. The entry originates in a study of T cells after posttransplantation cyclophosphamide. Method: immunoSEQ multiplex PCR; TCRdb's copy keeps in-frame clones and lacks some. This table has 25,000 to 30,000 clones, 86% appearing once. Germline V gene sequence: CDR1 SNHLY, CDR2 FYNNEI. V was pared by 2 bases and J by 8 bases, with 10 bases between. The CDR3 runs to 14 residues. The sequencing input was PBMCs. This receptor was obtained from a man in his fifties or sixties. V is TRBV2 and J is TRBJ1-6; D is perhaps TRBD1 (5 bases). The CDR3 DNA reads TGTGCCAGCAGTGAAAGGGGAGGGGATTCACCCCTCCACTTT. Its protein is CASSERGGDSPLHF.